This T cell receptor (beta chain) was sequenced during a study of technical replicates of blood from several donors. Generated by immunoSEQ multiplex PCR, the TCRdb table keeps only in-frame clones and is missing some. The repertoire has tens of thousands of clones, 94% of them found once; the top ten carry around 0.21%. This CDR3 spans 14 amino acids. CDR1 and CDR2 (germline): MNHEY, SVGAGI. V lost 6 bases, J lost 3 bases, and 15 bases lay in between. This sequence was found in a human donor in good health. V is TRBV6-5 and J is TRBJ2-7, with D perhaps TRBD2 (5 bases). The sequenced material came from T cells isolated from PBMCs. The CDR3 sequence: CASRYRGSIYEQYF. CDR3 nucleotide sequence: TGTGCCAGCAGGTATAGAGGGTCAATCTACGAGCAGTACTTC.